Listed below are T cell receptor beta chains from one sample, sequenced in a study of blood T cell repertoires in COVID-19. This table comes from immunoSEQ multiplex PCR, and its TCRdb copy is limited to in-frame clones, with some not included. The sample yields approximately 300,000 clones, 87% seen once. Sequenced material: peripheral blood. Every receptor here comes from a man aged 45-65 years with active or convalescent COVID-19. Both conserved end residues are part of each CDR3. A D gene is named only where the DNA matches it firmly. Clone sizes are given selectively: once, few, many, or a class where the clone is expanded.

>TRBV6-2/TRBV6-3|.|TRBD1|TRBJ1-2
TGTGCCAGCAGCCTGACAGGGCTCTATGGCTACACCTTC
CASSLTGLYGYTF
>TRBV9|few|TRBD1|TRBJ1-1
TGTGCCAGCAGCCCCAGACAGGGGGTCACTGAAGCTTTCTTT
CASSPRQGVTEAFF
>TRBV7-9|.|TRBD1|TRBJ1-1
TGTGCCAGCAGCTTTACCGGGACAGCCACTGAAGCTTTCTTT
CASSFTGTATEAFF
>TRBV7-2|.|.|TRBJ2-3
TGTGCCAGCAGCTTAGCGGTGACTAGCACAGATACGCAGTATTTT
CASSLAVTSTDTQYF
>TRBV7-2|.|.|TRBJ1-6
TGTGCCAGCAGCGCGAAACCCAATAATTCACCCCTCCACTTT
CASSAKPNNSPLHF
>TRBV18|.|.|TRBJ1-1
TGTGCCAGCTCACCCTCAACAGTGAACACTGAAGCTTTCTTT
CASSPSTVNTEAFF
>TRBV19|.|TRBD1|TRBJ1-4
TGTGCCAGTAGTATGGACAGGGATGAAAAACTGTTTTTT
CASSMDRDEKLFF
>TRBV7-3|.|.|TRBJ2-7
TGTGCCAGCAGCTTAATGGGTATAGCCCTCGGGGACGAGCAGTACTTC
CASSLMGIALGDEQYF
>TRBV7-3|.|.|TRBJ1-4
TGTGCCAGCAGCTTAAATACAGGGAGGGCTGAAAAACTGTTTTTT
CASSLNTGRAEKLFF
>TRBV20-1|.|.|TRBJ2-7
TGCAGTGCTAGTGCGGGCTACGAGCAGTACTTC
CSASAGYEQYF
>TRBV2|.|.|TRBJ1-4
TGTGCCAGCAGAATAGGGGCAGGCACTGAAAAACTGTTTTTT
CASRIGAGTEKLFF
>TRBV12-3/TRBV12-4|.|.|TRBJ1-2
TGTGCCAGCAGTTTTAGATTTGAATATGGCTACACCTTC
CASSFRFEYGYTF